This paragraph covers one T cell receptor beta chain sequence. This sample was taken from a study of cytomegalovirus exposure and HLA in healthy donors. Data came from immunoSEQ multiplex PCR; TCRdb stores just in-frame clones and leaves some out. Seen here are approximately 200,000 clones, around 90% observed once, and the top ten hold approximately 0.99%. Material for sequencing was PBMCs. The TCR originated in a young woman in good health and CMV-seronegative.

CDR3 amino acids: CASSVTPRRRTGINTGELFF. The CDR3 DNA reads as TGTGCCAGCAGCGTAACCCCCCGACGGAGGACCGGAATTAACACCGGGGAGCTGTTTTTT. The chain carries TRBV9 and TRBJ2-2; TRBD2 is a possible D gene (5 bases). CDR3 length: 20 amino acids. V gave up 1 base and J gave up 2 bases, with 24 bases separating them. Germline CDR1 and CDR2: SGDLS and YYNGEE.